These 10 T cell receptor beta chains were sequenced from one sample in a study of early T cells in non-severe SARS-CoV-2 infection (dated by TCRdb to the early 2020s). Library construction relied on 5' RACE. The sample was run on a NextSeq 500. TCRdb ran its own pipeline on the public reads, namely fastp trimming at Q25 and MiXCR clone calling, and kept in-frame beta chains. Identical CDR3 protein sequences are pooled into one entry, listed with their most common genes and DNA. In all, the sample holds about 46,000 distinct CDR3 sequences, and about 5.2% of those were seen once. Of the sample, under 5.5% falls within the top ten clones. The input for sequencing was whole blood, taken at baseline. The receptors originated from an adult who was a healthcare worker with PCR-confirmed SARS-CoV-2 infection or an uninfected control (not recorded which).

This clonotype was found many times. The rearrangement uses TRBV20-1 and TRBJ1-5; D is undetermined. CDR1 is DFQATT, CDR2 SNEGSKA, per germline (reference sequence). V was pared by 3 bases and J by 1 base, with 13 bases between. The length of the CDR3 is 15 residues. The CDR3 sequence: CSASRAGKSNQPQHF. In nucleotides, the CDR3 is TGCAGTGCTAGTCGGGCGGGGAAGAGCAATCAGCCCCAGCATTTT.

This clonotype has a handful of counts. This sequence joins TRBV5-1 and TRBJ2-7; D may match TRBD1 or TRBD2 (6 bases each). This CDR3 has 16 residues. V was clipped by 1 base and J by 1 base, with 15 bases between them. Germline CDR1 reads SGHRS; CDR2 reads YFSETQ. CDR3 sequence: CASSLKGGTPSYEQYF. The DNA of the CDR3 is TGCGCCAGCAGCTTGAAAGGGGGGACCCCGTCCTACGAGCAGTACTTC.

The rearrangement joins TRBV20-1 to TRBJ2-3; perhaps TRBD2 as D (6 bases). This CDR3 spans 14 amino acids. CDR1 is DFQATT and CDR2 is SNEGSKA in the germline V gene (reference sequence). Trimming pared 6 bases from V and 0 bases from J, leaving 13 bases between. CDR3 DNA: TGCAGTGCCGACGGGACTTCTAGCACAGATACGCAGTATTTT. As protein: CSADGTSSTDTQYF.

The chain links TRBV18 to TRBJ2-3; possibly TRBD2 for D (6 bases). Trimming cost V 3 bases and J 4 bases, with 11 bases left between them. CDR3 length equals 14 residues. The V gene's germline CDR1 is KGHSH and CDR2 LQKENI. The chain's CDR3 is CASSPTSSADTQYF. The CDR3 bases are TGTGCCAGCTCACCGACTAGTTCCGCAGATACGCAGTATTTT.

V is TRBV11-2 and J is TRBJ2-1; 11 bases align to TRBD2. The CDR3 totals 15 residues. Germline V gives CDR1 SGHAT, CDR2 FQNNGV. The V and J ends lost 5 bases and 6 bases, in that order; junction bases with no gene match: 6. The CDR3 DNA reads TGTGCCAGCAGCGCAACTAGCGGGAGAGCCAATGAGCAGTTCTTC. The encoded protein is CASSATSGRANEQFF. The variable domain in full, completed from reference TRBV11-2 and TRBJ2-1, reads EAGVAQSPRYKIIEKRQSVAFWCNPISGHATLYWYQQILGQGPKLLIQFQNNGVVDDSQLPKDRFSAERLKGVDSTLKIQPAKLEDSAVYLCASSATSGRANEQFFGPGTRLTVL.

This clonotype was detected a few times. The chain couples TRBV3-1 to TRBJ1-1; D uncertain. Trimming stripped 6 bases from V and 0 bases from J, with 11 bases between. Germline CDR1 LGHDT, CDR2 YNNKEL (reference sequence). The CDR3 sequence is 14 residues long. CDR3 amino acids: CASSRGDLNTEAFF. As DNA, the CDR3 is TGTGCCAGCAGTCGAGGCGACCTGAACACTGAAGCTTTCTTT. The full variable domain, with the rest looked up from reference TRBV3-1 and TRBJ1-1, is DTAVSQTPKYLVTQMGNDKSIKCEQNLGHDTMYWYKQDSKKFLKIMFSYNNKELIINETVPNRFSPKSPDKAHLNLHINSLELGDSAVYFCASSRGDLNTEAFFGQGTRLTVV.

This clonotype was counted a few times. The chain is built from TRBV18 and TRBJ1-1; 7 bases agree with TRBD1. Unmatched junction bases numbered 11, after V lost 4 bases and J lost 0 bases. The CDR3 runs to 17 residues. Germline-derived CDR1 and CDR2 are KGHSH and LQKENI. The CDR3 DNA sequence: TGTGCCAGCTCACGCACACCCCCCGGGACAGTGAACACTGAAGCTTTCTTT. Amino acids: CASSRTPPGTVNTEAFF.

The chain employs TRBV3-1 and TRBJ2-2; TRBD2 matches at 14 bases. The CDR3 extends over 16 amino acids. J gave up 3 bases and V 3 bases, and 0 bases lay outside the gene matches. Germline V gene data show CDR1 as LGHDT and CDR2 as YNNKEL (reference sequence). The CDR3: CASSQGLAGDTGELFF. CDR3 sequence (DNA): TGTGCCAGCAGCCAGGGACTAGCGGGAGACACCGGGGAGCTGTTTTTT.

This clonotype was observed many times. The chain has TRBV11-2 and TRBJ1-1; D ambiguous. Germline V CDR1 and CDR2: SGHAT, FQNNGV. Trimming took 5 bases from V and 1 from J, leaving 8 bases between them. The CDR3 totals 13 residues. The CDR3 DNA is TGTGCCAGCAGCCGAACACCGAACACTGAAGCTTTCTTT. This encodes CASSRTPNTEAFF.

This clonotype was picked up a small number of times. CDR3 loop: CASSLATDRNEQFF. For the CDR3, the DNA is TGTGCCAGCAGCTTAGCGACAGATCGCAATGAGCAGTTCTTC. The V and J genes are TRBV11-2 and TRBJ2-1; tentative D call: TRBD1 (5 bases). The V end was cut by 1 base, the J end by 6 bases, with 10 bases between. The germline V gene encodes CDR1 SGHAT and CDR2 FQNNGV. The CDR3 has 14 amino acids.